This T cell receptor beta chain was observed in a study of blood T cells in healthy people across ages (dated by TCRdb to the mid-2010s). Turning to the overall study: In model experiments, template switching captured roughly one uniquely barcoded TCR beta cDNA molecule for every two T cells. Two additional independent replicas of 1 million unique cDNA reads from the same blood draw were analyzed for two donors (one aged 18 to 30 and one aged 80 or older). To avoid experimental bias, donors of different ages were spread randomly across the sequencing lanes. Using deep sequencing normalized with unique cDNA molecular identifiers, the study measured how TCR beta repertoire diversity changes with age. The donors were divided into four age groups: young (average approximately 17 years), middle-aged (approximately 42), aged (approximately 62) and long-lived (82). Broader findings and caveats from the paper: A strong correlation was found between observed TCR beta diversity and the percentage of naive T cells measured by flow cytometry. The CMV infection status of donors was not known, potentially confounding age-related changes in expanded clonotypes. Observed TCR beta diversity per million T cells fell roughly linearly with age, and a significant reduction was already apparent by age roughly 40. Total diversity estimates from one million sequenced T cells were considered lower bounds and underestimates. Compared with the aged group, more naive CD4+ T cells, fewer expanded clones and increased TCR diversity were shown by the long-lived group, suggesting age selection. Conclusive comparison of naive and antigen-experienced compartments was prevented by the profiling of bulk unsorted PBMCs.

Regarding this clonotype: Its antigen remains unidentified. The junction departs from the called germline gene at one end, perhaps through a read error.

In the germline V gene (reference sequence), CDR1 corresponds to GTSNPN and CDR2 to SVGIG. From the cysteine through the phenylalanine, the CDR3 covers 16 amino acids. The kept DNA is CDR3 alone, 48 bases in frame from the first base. Libraries were made using 5' RACE. The reads were generated on an Illumina HiSeq 2500. A second roughly 7 to 12 cycle PCR used a sample-barcoded 5' primer and a J-beta primer mix. A template-switch 5' adaptor carrying 12 random nucleotides introduced a unique molecular identifier onto each TCR beta cDNA molecule. Each sample yielded at least 2.5 million CDR3-containing paired-end reads. First-strand cDNA was synthesized from all RNA with the Mint cDNA synthesis kit, primed by a TRBC-specific oligonucleotide. After uracil-DNA glycosylase treatment, a first 18-cycle PCR used universal primers M1SS and BC2_uni_R on all cDNA. Concerning the study's data processing: Normalization of each sample was performed by random selection of 1 million high-quality reads, each carrying a distinct molecular identifier. Reads with shared molecular identifiers were discarded instead of being binned into consensus sequences. MiTCR, with a Q25 quality threshold and the strictest error-elimination algorithm, was used for CDR3 identification, clonotype clustering and error correction. A nonparametric unseen species model using Euler transformation provided a lower-bound estimate of total TCR beta diversity. In TCRdb, the public reads were trimmed at Q25 with fastp and aligned with MiXCR, with productive beta chains retained. Every CDR3 protein is listed once, alongside the most common genes and DNA of its rows. TCRdb's processing, not the authors' own work, is the source of the V and J calls. Across this sample there are hundreds of thousands of distinct CDR3 sequences, with around 30% seen only once. The ten largest clones capture around 16% of the sample.

The donors were roughly 38 Caucasian individuals from Russia, aged 6 to 90 years, who were systemically healthy. Each donor gave 8 to 10 milliliters of peripheral blood, collected into EDTA-treated Vacutainer tubes. Ficoll-Paque density-gradient centrifugation was used to isolate PBMCs, with at least 7 million per sample. Total RNA was extracted from PBMCs with Trizol reagent, with at least 5.5 micrograms obtained per sample. For every donor, flow cytometry on a PBMC aliquot measured the percentage of naive CD45RAhigh/CD27high T cells. Material: blood. The clonotype originates from a woman older than 75 in good health. The receptor chain draws on TRBV30 and TRBJ2-6; tentative D gene TRBD1, with 5 bases matching. The DNA sequence reads TGTGCCTGGAGTGTAAGTAGGGTCTCTGGGGCCAACGTCCGGACTTTC. It encodes CAWSVSRVSGANVRTF.